This TCR beta chain was recovered during a study of technical replicates of blood from several donors. The CDR3 has 16 residues. V was trimmed by 0 bases and J by 0 bases, leaving 12 bases between them. Germline V gene sequence: CDR1 GTSNPN, CDR2 SVGIG (reference sequence). Some clones are missing from TCRdb's copy, which holds only in-frame ones; the method was immunoSEQ multiplex PCR. The table records approximately 87,000 clones, 85% to 95% of them present only once. Sample: T cells isolated from PBMCs. This receptor was obtained from a human donor in good health. V gene TRBV30 combines with J gene TRBJ1-3; TRBD1 might be the D (5 bases). The CDR3 nucleotides read TGTGCCTGGAGTGTAGGGGTCCCCAACTCTGGAAACACCATATATTTT. Amino acids: CAWSVGVPNSGNTIYF. Together with reference TRBV30 and TRBJ1-3, the CDR3 gives the full variable domain: SQTIHQWPATLVQPVGSPLSLECTVEGTSNPNLYWYRQAAGRGLQLLFYSVGIGQISSEVPQNLSASRPQDRQFILSSKKLLLSDSGFYLCAWSVGVPNSGNTIYFGEGSWLTVV.